This TCR beta chain was sequenced for a study of blood T cell repertoires in COVID-19. The assay was immunoSEQ multiplex PCR, and TCRdb's table has in-frame clones only and misses some. This table holds around 300,000 clones, roughly 90% found once. Seattle's cohort entered during active infection and was followed longitudinally. This clone was counted only a few times. The CDR3 has 13 residues. Germline V gives CDR1 MDHEN, CDR2 SYDVKM. The V end lost 5 bases, the J end lost 0 bases, and 5 bases lay between the germline ends. This clonotype was sampled from a woman in her 30s with COVID-19, enrolled during active disease. This chain joins TRBV28 and TRBJ1-5; D is uncertain. The sample taken for sequencing was peripheral blood. The CDR3 spells CASSQVSNQPQHF. DNA for the CDR3: TGTGCCAGCAGTCAGGTTAGCAATCAGCCCCAGCATTTT.